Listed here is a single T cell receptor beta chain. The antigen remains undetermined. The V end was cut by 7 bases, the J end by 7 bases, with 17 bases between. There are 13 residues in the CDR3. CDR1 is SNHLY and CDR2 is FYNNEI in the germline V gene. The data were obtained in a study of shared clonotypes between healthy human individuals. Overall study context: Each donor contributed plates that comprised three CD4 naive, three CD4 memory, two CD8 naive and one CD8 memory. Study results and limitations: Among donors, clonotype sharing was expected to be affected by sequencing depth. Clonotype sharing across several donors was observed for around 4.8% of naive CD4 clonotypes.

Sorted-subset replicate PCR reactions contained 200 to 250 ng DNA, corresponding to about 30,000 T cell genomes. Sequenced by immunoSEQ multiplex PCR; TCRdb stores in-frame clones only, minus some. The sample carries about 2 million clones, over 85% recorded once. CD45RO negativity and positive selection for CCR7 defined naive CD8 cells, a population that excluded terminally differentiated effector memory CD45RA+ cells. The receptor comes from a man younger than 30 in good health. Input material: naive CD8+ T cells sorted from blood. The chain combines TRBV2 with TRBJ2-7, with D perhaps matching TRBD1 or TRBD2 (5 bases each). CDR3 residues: CASNPGTLGEQYF. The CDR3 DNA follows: TGTGCCAGCAACCCAGGGACCCTCGGGGAGCAGTACTTC.